The TCR beta chain described here comes from a study of beta chain features in type 1 diabetes. The entirety of the isolated RNA underwent reverse transcription, so expressed TCRB transcripts were sequenced. Sequenced by immunoSEQ multiplex PCR; TCRdb stores in-frame clones only, minus some. This sample has roughly 150,000 clones, with roughly 63% found just once. Germline CDR1 and CDR2: SGHAT and FQNNGV. After removal of 4 bases from V and 4 bases from J, the junction contained 2 bases not matched to a gene. The CDR3 is 14 residues long. The study's findings and limits: Over-representation of high TCR-expressing cells was a possible consequence of cDNA sequencing. When Type 1 diabetes patients were examined, their TCRB CDR3s proved moderately but significantly shorter in all four CD4+ subsets.

Concerning this clone: Its target is not known.

Isolation of CD4+ naive, central memory, regulatory and stem cell-like memory cells was achieved by sorting via CD45RO/CCR7/CD25/CD127/CD95/CD27. Sorted populations all exceeded 98% purity. The receptor was isolated from a man aged 25 to 40 with type 1 diabetes. This chain joins TRBV11-2 and TRBJ2-3; 10 positions agree with TRBD2. Specimen: naive CD4+ T cells from blood. CDR3 residues: CASSSAGGPDTQYF. The CDR3 coding sequence is TGTGCCAGCAGCTCAGCGGGGGGGCCAGATACGCAGTATTTT.